Below are 2 T cell receptor beta chains sequenced from a single sample in a study of immune characterization of retroperitoneal liposarcoma. Each CDR3 protein is one row after TCRdb ran MiXCR on the PCR reads. The sample lists fewer than 9,000 distinct CDR3 sequences, just under 30% occurring once. The sequenced material came from blood. The receptors come from a male donor with retroperitoneal liposarcoma.

By frequency in the sample, this clonotype is medium-sized (0.01 to 0.1%). The rearrangement uses TRBV27 and TRBJ2-3, with 11 bases fitting TRBD2. Trimming at V came to 0 bases and at J to 5 bases, leaving 7 bases not matched to a gene. Germline V CDR1 and CDR2: MNHEY, SMNVEV (reference sequence). This CDR3 spans 17 amino acids. CDR3: CASSLSVGLAERDTQYF. The CDR3 DNA sequence: TGTGCCAGCAGTTTATCGGTGGGACTAGCGGAACGAGATACGCAGTATTTT.

This clonotype was seen only once. The chain has TRBV6-1 and TRBJ2-3; maybe TRBD2 (7 bases). V lost 7 bases and J lost 10, with 24 bases in between. This CDR3 has 15 residues. Germline lookup yields CDR1 MNHNS and CDR2 SASEGT. Here the CDR3 DNA reads TGTGCCAGCACCAAGGGGGGGTCTTCCTTGGGGGCGCAGTATTTT. Its translation is CASTKGGSSLGAQYF.